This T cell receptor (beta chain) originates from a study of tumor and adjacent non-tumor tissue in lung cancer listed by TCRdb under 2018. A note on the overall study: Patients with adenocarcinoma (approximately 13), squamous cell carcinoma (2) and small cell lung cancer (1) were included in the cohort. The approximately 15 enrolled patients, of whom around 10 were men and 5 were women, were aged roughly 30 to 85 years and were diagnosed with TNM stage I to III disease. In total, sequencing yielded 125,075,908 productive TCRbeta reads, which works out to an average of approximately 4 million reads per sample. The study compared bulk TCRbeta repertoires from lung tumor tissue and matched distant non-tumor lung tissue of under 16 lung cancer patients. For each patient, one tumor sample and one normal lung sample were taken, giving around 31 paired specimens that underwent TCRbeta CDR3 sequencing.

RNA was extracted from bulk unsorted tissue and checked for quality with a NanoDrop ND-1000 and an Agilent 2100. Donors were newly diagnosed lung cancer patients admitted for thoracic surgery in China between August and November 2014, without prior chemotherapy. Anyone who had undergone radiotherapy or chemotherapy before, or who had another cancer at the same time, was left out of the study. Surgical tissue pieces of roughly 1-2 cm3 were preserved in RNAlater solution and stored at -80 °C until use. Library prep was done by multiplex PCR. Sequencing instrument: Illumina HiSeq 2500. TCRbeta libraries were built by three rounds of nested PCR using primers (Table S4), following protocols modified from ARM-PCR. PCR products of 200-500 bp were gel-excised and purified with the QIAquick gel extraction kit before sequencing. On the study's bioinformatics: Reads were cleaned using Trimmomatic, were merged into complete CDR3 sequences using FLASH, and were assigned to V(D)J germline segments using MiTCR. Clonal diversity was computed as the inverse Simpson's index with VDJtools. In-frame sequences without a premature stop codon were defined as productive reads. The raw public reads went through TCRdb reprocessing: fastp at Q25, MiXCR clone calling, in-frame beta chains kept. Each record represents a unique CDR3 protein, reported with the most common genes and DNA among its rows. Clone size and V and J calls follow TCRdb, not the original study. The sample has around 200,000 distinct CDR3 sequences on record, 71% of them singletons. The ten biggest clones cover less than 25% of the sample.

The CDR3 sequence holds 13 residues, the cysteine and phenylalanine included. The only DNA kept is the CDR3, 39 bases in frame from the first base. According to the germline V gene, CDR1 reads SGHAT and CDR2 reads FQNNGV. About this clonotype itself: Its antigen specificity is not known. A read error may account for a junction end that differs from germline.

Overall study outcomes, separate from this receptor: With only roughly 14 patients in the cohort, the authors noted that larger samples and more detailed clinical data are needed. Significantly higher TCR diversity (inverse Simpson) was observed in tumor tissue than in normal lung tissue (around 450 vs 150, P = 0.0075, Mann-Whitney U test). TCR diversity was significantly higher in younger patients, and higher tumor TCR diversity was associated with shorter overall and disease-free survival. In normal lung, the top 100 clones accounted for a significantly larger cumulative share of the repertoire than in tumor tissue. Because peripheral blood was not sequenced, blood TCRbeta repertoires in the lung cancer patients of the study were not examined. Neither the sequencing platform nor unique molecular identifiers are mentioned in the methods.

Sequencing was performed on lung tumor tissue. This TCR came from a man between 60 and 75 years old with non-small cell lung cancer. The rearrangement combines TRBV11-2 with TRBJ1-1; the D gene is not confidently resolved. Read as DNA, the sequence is TGTACCAGCAACCCATACTTGAACACTGAAGCTTTCTTT. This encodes CTSNPYLNTEAFF.